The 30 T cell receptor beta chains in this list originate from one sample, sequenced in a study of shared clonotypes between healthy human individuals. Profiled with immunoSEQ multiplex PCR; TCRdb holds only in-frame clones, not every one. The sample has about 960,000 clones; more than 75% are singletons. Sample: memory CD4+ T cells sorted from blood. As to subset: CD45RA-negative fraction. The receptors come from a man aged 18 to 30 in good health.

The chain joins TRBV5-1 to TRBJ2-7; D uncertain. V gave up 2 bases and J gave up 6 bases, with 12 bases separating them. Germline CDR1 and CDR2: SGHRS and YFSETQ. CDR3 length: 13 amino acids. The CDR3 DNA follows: TGCGCCAGCAGCTTAAACAGAGGTGGCGAGCAGTACTTC. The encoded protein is CASSLNRGGEQYF.

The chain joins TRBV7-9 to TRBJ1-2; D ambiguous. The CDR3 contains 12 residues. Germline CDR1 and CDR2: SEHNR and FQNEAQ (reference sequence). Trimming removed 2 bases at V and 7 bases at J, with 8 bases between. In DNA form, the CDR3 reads TGTGCCAGCAGCTTACTTATCGGTGGCTACACCTTC. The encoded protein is CASSLLIGGYTF.

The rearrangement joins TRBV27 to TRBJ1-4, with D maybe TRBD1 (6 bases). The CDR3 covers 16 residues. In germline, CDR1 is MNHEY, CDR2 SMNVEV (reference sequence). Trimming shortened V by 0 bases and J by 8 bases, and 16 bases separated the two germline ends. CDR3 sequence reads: CASSLSKDSLNEKLFF. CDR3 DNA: TGTGCCAGCAGTTTATCGAAGGACAGCCTCAACGAAAAACTGTTTTTT.

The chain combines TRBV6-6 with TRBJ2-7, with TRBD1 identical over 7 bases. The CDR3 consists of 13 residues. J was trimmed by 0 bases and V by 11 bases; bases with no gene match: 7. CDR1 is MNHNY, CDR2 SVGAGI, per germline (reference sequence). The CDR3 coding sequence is TGTGCCGCTTTGGACAGGAGCTCCTACGAGCAGTACTTC. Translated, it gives CAALDRSSYEQYF.

The CDR3 loop reads CASSPGGERSSPLHF. As DNA, the CDR3 is TGTGCCAGCAGCCCCGGGGGGGAAAGGAGTTCACCCCTCCACTTT. This rearrangement joins TRBV7-2 to TRBJ1-6, with a tentative D call TRBD1 (5 bases). The CDR3 sequence is 15 residues long. Germline V gives CDR1 SGHTA, CDR2 FQGNSA. Deletions cut 5 bases from V and 9 bases from J, with 17 bases between.

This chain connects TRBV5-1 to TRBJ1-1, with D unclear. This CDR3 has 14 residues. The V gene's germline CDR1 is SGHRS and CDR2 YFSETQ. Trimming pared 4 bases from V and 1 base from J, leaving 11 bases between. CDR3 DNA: TGCGCCAGCAGCGTGGAGCGGACGAACACTGAAGCTTTCTTT. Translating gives CASSVERTNTEAFF.

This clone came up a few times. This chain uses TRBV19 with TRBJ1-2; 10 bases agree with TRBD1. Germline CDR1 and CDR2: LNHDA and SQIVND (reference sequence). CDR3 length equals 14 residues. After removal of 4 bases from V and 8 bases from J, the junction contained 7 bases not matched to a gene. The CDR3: CASSTGTGALGYTF. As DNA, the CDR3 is TGTGCCAGTAGTACCGGGACAGGGGCCTTGGGCTACACCTTC.

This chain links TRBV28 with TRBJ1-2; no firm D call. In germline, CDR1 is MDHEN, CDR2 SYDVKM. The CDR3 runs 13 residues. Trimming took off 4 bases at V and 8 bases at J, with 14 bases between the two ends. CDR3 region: CASSSTANWGYTF. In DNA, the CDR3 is TGTGCCAGCAGTTCTACAGCAAACTGGGGCTACACCTTC.

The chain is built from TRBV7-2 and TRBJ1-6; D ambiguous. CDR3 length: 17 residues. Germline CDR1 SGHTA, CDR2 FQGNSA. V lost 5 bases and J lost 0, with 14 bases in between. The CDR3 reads CASSPGFAGSYNSPLHF. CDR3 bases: TGTGCCAGCAGCCCTGGGTTCGCCGGCTCCTATAATTCACCCCTCCACTTT.

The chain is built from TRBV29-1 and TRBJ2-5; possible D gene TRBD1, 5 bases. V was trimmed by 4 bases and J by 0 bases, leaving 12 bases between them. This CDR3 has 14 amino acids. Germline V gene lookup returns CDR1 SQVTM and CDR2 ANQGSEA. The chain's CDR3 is CSVVHPGNQETQYF. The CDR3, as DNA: TGCAGCGTTGTTCACCCAGGGAACCAAGAGACCCAGTACTTC.

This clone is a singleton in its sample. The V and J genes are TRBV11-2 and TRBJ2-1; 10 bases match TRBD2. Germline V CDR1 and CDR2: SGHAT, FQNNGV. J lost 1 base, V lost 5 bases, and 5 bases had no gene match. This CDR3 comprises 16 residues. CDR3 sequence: CASSPRTSGSYNEQFF. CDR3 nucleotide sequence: TGTGCCAGCAGCCCACGGACTAGCGGTTCCTACAATGAGCAGTTCTTC.

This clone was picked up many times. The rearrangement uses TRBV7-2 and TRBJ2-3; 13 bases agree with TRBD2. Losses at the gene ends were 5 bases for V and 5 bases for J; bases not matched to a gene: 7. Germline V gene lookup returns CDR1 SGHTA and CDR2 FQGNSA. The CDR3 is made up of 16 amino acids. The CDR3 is CASSPGTSGMGDTQYF. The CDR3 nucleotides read TGTGCCAGCAGCCCCGGGACTAGCGGGATGGGAGATACGCAGTATTTT.

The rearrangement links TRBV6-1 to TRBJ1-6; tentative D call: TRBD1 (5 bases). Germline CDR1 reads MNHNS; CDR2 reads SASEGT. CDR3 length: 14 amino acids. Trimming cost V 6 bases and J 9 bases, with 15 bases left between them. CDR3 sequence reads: CASRNWQGGSPLHF. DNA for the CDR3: TGTGCCAGCAGAAATTGGCAGGGAGGTTCACCCCTCCACTTT.

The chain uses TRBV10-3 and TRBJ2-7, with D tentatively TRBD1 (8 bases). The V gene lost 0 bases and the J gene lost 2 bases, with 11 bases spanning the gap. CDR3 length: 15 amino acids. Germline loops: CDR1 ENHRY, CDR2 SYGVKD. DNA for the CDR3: TGTGCCATCAGTGAGTCACAGGGGGGGACCTACGAGCAGTACTTC. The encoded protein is CAISESQGGTYEQYF.

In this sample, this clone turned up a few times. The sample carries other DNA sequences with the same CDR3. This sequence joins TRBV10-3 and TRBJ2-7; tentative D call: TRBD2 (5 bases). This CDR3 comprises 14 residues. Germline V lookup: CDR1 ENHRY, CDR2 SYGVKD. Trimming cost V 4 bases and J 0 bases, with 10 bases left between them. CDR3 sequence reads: CAISGTGSSYEQYF. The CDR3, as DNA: TGTGCCATCAGTGGTACGGGAAGCTCCTACGAGCAGTACTTC.

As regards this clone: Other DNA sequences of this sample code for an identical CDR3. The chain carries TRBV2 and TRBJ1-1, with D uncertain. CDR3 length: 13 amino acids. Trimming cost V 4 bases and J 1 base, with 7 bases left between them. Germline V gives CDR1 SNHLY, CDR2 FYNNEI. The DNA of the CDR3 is TGTGCCAGCAGTGTCGGCCAGAACACTGAAGCTTTCTTT. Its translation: CASSVGQNTEAFF.

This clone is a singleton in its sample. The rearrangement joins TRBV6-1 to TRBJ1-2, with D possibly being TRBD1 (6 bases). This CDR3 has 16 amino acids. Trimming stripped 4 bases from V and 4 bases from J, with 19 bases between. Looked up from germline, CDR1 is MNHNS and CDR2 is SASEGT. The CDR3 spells CASSGTGQGALYGYTF. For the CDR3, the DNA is TGTGCCAGCAGTGGAACAGGGCAAGGGGCCCTCTATGGCTACACCTTC.

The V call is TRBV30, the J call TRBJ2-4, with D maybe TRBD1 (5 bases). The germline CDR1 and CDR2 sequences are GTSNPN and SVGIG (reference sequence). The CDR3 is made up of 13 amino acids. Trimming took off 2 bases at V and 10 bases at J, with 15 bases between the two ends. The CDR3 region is CAWSPRPQGIQYF. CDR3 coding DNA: TGTGCCTGGAGTCCGAGGCCCCAGGGTATTCAGTACTTC.

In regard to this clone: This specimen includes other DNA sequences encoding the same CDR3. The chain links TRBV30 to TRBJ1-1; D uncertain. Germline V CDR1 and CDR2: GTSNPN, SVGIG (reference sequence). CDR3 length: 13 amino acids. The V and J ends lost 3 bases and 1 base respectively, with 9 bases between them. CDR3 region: CAWSVEGNTEAFF. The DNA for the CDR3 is TGTGCCTGGAGCGTGGAGGGGAACACTGAAGCTTTCTTT.

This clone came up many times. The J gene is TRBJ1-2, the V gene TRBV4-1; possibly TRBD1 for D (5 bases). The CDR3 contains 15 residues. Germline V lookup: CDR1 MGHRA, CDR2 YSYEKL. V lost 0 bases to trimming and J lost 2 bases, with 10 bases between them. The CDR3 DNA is TGCGCCAGCAGCCAAGATCCAGGACAAAACTATGGCTACACCTTC. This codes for CASSQDPGQNYGYTF.

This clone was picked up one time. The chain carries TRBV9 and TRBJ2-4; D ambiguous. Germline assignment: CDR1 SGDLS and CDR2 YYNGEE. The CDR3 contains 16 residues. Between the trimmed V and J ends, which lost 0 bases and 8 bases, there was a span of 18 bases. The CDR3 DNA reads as TGTGCCAGCAGCGTAGGGTCGTGGAAAGGCCAGGACATTCAGTACTTC. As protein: CASSVGSWKGQDIQYF.

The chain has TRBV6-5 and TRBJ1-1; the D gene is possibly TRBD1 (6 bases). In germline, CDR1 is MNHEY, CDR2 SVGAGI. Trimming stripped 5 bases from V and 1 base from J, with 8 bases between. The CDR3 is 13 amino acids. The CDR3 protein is CASSDRPNTEAFF. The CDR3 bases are TGTGCCAGCAGTGACAGGCCGAACACTGAAGCTTTCTTT.

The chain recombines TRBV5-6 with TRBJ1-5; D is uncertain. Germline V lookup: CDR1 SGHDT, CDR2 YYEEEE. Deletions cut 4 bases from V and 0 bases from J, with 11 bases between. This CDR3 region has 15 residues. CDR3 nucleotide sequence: TGTGCCAGCAGCAATTGGGGATTTAGCAATCAGCCCCAGCATTTT. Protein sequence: CASSNWGFSNQPQHF.

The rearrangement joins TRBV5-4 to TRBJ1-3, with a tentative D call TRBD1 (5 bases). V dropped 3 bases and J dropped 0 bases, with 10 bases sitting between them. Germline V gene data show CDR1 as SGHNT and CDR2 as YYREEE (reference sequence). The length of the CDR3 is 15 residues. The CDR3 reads CASSSGAYSGNTIYF. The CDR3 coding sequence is TGTGCCAGCAGCTCCGGGGCCTACTCTGGAAACACCATATATTTT.

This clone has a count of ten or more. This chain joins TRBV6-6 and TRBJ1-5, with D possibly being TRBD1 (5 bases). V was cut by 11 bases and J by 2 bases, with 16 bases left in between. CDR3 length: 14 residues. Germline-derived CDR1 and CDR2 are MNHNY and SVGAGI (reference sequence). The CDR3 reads CAVNRGGGNQPQHF. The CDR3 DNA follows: TGTGCCGTGAATAGGGGCGGGGGCAATCAGCCCCAGCATTTT.

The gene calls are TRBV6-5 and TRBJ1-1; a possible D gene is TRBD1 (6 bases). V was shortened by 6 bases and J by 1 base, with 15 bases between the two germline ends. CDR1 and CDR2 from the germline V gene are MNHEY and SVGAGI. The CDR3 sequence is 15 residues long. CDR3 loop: CASRFDRFPNTEAFF. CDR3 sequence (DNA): TGTGCCAGCAGATTTGACAGGTTCCCGAACACTGAAGCTTTCTTT.

This CDR3 reads CASSPSTMAQETQYF. In DNA, the CDR3 is TGTGCCAGCAGCCCCAGCACCATGGCCCAAGAGACCCAGTACTTC. The chain has TRBV7-9 and TRBJ2-5, with D unresolved. CDR1 SEHNR and CDR2 FQNEAQ come from the germline V gene (reference sequence). The CDR3 runs to 15 residues. Trimming left V 5 bases short and J 1 base short, with 14 bases between.

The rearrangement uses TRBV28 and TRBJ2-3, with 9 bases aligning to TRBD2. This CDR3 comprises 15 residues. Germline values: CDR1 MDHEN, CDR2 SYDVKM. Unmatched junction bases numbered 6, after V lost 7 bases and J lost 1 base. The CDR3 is CASTLKRGGTDTQYF. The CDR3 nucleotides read TGTGCCAGCACCCTTAAGCGGGGGGGCACAGATACGCAGTATTTT.

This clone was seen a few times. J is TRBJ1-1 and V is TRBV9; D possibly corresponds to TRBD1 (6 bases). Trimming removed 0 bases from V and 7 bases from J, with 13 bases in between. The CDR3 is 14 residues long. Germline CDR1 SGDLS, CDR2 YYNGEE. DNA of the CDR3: TGTGCCAGCAGCGTAGGGGAAGGGGGTCGTGAAGCTTTCTTT. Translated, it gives CASSVGEGGREAFF.

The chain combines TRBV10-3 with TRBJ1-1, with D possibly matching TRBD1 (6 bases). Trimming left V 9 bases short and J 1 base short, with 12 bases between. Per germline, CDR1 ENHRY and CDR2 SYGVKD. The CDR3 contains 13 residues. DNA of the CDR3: TGTGCCATTGCCCAGGGGCGGAACACTGAAGCTTTCTTT. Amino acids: CAIAQGRNTEAFF.